The text below deals with one TCR beta chain. The record originates from a study of blood T cell repertoires in COVID-19. Sequencing used immunoSEQ multiplex PCR; TCRdb keeps in-frame clones, though not all of them. The sample carries more than 100,000 clones, about 80% recorded once. This CDR3 has 14 amino acids. Looked up from germline, CDR1 is MNHEY and CDR2 is SVGAGI. V gave up 7 bases and J gave up 4 bases; unmatched junction bases: 8. Sample: PBMCs or T cells enriched from blood (not recorded which). The chain is built from TRBV6-5 and TRBJ2-7, with TRBD2 identical over 9 bases. This clonotype was obtained from a man between 40 and 49 years old with acute COVID-19. This CDR3 reads CASTPSGNLYEQYF. DNA of the CDR3: TGTGCCAGCACACCTAGCGGGAATTTATACGAGCAGTACTTC.